A single sample gave rise to the 17 T cell receptor beta chains below, sequenced in a study of identifying expanded T cells in peripheral blood. Produced via immunoSEQ multiplex PCR; TCRdb's table is partial and in-frame only. This table has about 100,000 clones, around nine tenths appearing once. The sample taken for sequencing was blood. The receptors derive from a person aged 18 to 75 in good health.

This chain links TRBV4-1 with TRBJ2-7; D is perhaps TRBD2 (5 bases). Germline V gives CDR1 MGHRA, CDR2 YSYEKL. V lost 4 bases and J 3 bases, leaving 10 bases between the germline ends. The CDR3 is 13 residues long. In DNA form, the CDR3 reads TGCGCCAGCAGCCCCCCCGGGGACTACGAGCAGTACTTC. Its translation: CASSPPGDYEQYF.

This rearrangement joins TRBV2 to TRBJ1-3; D may be TRBD1 (5 bases). Per the germline V gene, CDR1 is SNHLY and CDR2 is FYNNEI. The CDR3 length is 12 residues. The V gene lost 9 bases and the J gene lost 2 bases, with 8 bases spanning the gap. In DNA form, the CDR3 reads TGTGCCAGAGGGACGGCTGGAAACACCATATATTTT. Its protein is CARGTAGNTIYF.

The chain combines TRBV5-1 with TRBJ2-7; D remains unclear. CDR3 length equals 14 residues. The V end lost 0 bases, the J end lost 1 base, and 8 bases lay between the germline ends. Germline V lookup: CDR1 SGHRS, CDR2 YFSETQ. CDR3 protein: CASSLGVGSYEQYF. The CDR3 coding sequence is TGCGCCAGCAGCTTGGGGGTAGGATCCTACGAGCAGTACTTC.

This clone was seen a few times. The J gene is TRBJ1-2, the V gene TRBV13; 7 nucleotides match TRBD1. The CDR3 totals 17 residues. Losses at the gene ends were 3 bases for V and 3 bases for J; bases not matched to a gene: 13. CDR1 and CDR2 from the germline V gene are PRHDT and FYEKMQ (reference sequence). This CDR3 reads CASSLGRRDSSDYGYTF. DNA of the CDR3: TGTGCCAGCAGCTTGGGGCGTCGGGACAGCTCGGACTATGGCTACACCTTC.

The chain recombines TRBV6-6 with TRBJ2-5, with no clear D. Germline lookup yields CDR1 MNHNY and CDR2 SVGAGI (reference sequence). The V end lost 0 bases, the J end lost 1 base, and 12 bases lay between the germline ends. This CDR3 comprises 16 residues. The CDR3 DNA is TGTGCCAGCAGTTACTCGAATAACGTTGGCCAAGAGACCCAGTACTTC. Protein product: CASSYSNNVGQETQYF.

The chain recombines TRBV5-6 with TRBJ2-1, with 13 bases lining up with TRBD2. V was clipped by 4 bases and J by 12 bases; unmatched bases: 1. The CDR3 is 12 amino acids. Germline assignment: CDR1 SGHDT and CDR2 YYEEEE. The CDR3 sequence: CASSRTSGGQFF. The DNA for the CDR3 is TGTGCCAGCAGCAGGACTAGCGGGGGGCAGTTCTTC.

The chain joins TRBV9 to TRBJ2-2, with no clear D. The ends were cut back, 1 base at V and 2 bases at J, with 0 bases in the middle. Germline loops: CDR1 SGDLS, CDR2 YYNGEE. This CDR3 region has 12 residues. CDR3 residues: CASSVNTGELFF. The DNA of the CDR3 is TGTGCCAGCAGCGTAAACACCGGGGAGCTGTTTTTT. Drawing the rest from reference TRBV9 and TRBJ2-2, the complete variable domain is DSGVTQTPKHLITATGQRVTLRCSPRSGDLSVYWYQQSLDQGLQFLIQYYNGEERAKGNILERFSAQQFPDLHSELNLSSLELGDSALYFCASSVNTGELFFGEGSRLTVL.

This rearrangement joins TRBV28 to TRBJ2-5, with a possible D match to TRBD2 (7 bases). Looked up from germline, CDR1 is MDHEN and CDR2 is SYDVKM. The CDR3 covers 17 residues. Trimming pared 6 bases from V and 5 bases from J, leaving 25 bases between. CDR3 sequence (DNA): TGTGCCAGCAGCCTACCCCAGGGGAGGGCCCATGGGGAGACCCAGTACTTC. Its protein is CASSLPQGRAHGETQYF.

This clone was picked up one time. The CDR3 reads CATSRDLDRGTDTQYF. DNA of the CDR3: TGTGCCACCAGCAGAGATTTGGACAGGGGGACAGATACGCAGTATTTT. V usage is TRBV15 and J usage is TRBJ2-3, with 10 nucleotides matching TRBD1. Germline loops: CDR1 LNHNV, CDR2 YYDKDF (reference sequence). CDR3 length: 16 residues. V gave up 0 bases and J gave up 3 bases; unmatched junction bases: 3.

CDR3 loop: CATSRPTGSGNEQFF. The CDR3 region has the DNA TGTGCCACCAGCAGACCCACAGGGTCGGGAAATGAGCAGTTCTTC. The gene calls are TRBV15 and TRBJ2-1, with D possibly being TRBD1 (6 bases). Germline V gives CDR1 LNHNV, CDR2 YYDKDF (reference sequence). The CDR3 is 15 residues long. Trimming removed 2 bases from V and 7 bases from J, with 15 bases in between.

V usage is TRBV7-2 and J usage is TRBJ1-2; 9 nucleotides line up with TRBD1. The ends lost 1 base at V and 6 bases at J; junction bases unmatched: 6. The CDR3 is 15 amino acids. Germline lookup yields CDR1 SGHTA and CDR2 FQGNSA. Written as DNA, the CDR3 is TGTGCCAGCAGCTTAGACAGGGGGCTTTTCAATGGCTACACCTTC. Translated: CASSLDRGLFNGYTF.

This clone was counted a few times. The same CDR3 arises from other DNA sequences in this sample as well. This CDR3 reads CASSFSQETQYF. The CDR3 DNA reads as TGTGCCAGCAGTTTCTCCCAGGAGACCCAGTACTTC. This chain joins TRBV28 and TRBJ2-5; the D is unclear. Germline V gene sequence: CDR1 MDHEN, CDR2 SYDVKM. The CDR3 is 12 residues long. The ends were cut back, 3 bases at V and 5 bases at J, with 7 bases in the middle.

The rearrangement links TRBV7-2 to TRBJ1-2; no clear D. Germline-derived CDR1 and CDR2 are SGHTA and FQGNSA. The CDR3 loop spans 13 amino acids. V lost 1 base, J lost 4 bases, and 7 bases lay in between. The CDR3 bases are TGTGCCAGCAGCTTAGATTTCGTCTATGGCTACACCTTC. Protein: CASSLDFVYGYTF.

The chain carries TRBV7-8 and TRBJ1-5, with 7 bases that match TRBD1. Trimming cost V 5 bases and J 4 bases; bases outside gene matches: 8. This CDR3 spans 15 amino acids. Germline V gene data show CDR1 as SGHVS and CDR2 as FQNEAQ. The CDR3: CASSPHDRENQPQHF. In DNA form, the CDR3 reads TGTGCCAGCAGCCCCCATGACAGGGAGAATCAGCCCCAGCATTTT.

V and J are TRBV19 and TRBJ1-6; 9 positions agree with TRBD1. The length of the CDR3 is 15 residues. V dropped 10 bases and J dropped 2; count of bases not matched to a gene: 6. Germline V gene data show CDR1 as LNHDA and CDR2 as SQIVND (reference sequence). CDR3 protein: CATEDRGAYNSPLHF. CDR3 nucleotide sequence: TGTGCCACCGAGGACAGGGGCGCCTATAATTCACCCCTCCACTTT.

In DNA, the CDR3 is TGTGCCAGCAGTGCATCTAGCGGGGGCCCCCCTCGACATAGCACAGATACGCAGTATTTT. Its protein is CASSASSGGPPRHSTDTQYF. The chain links TRBV6-1 to TRBJ2-3; 10 positions match TRBD2. V was pared by 4 bases and J by 0 bases, with 16 bases of the junction left unmatched. The CDR3 runs 20 residues. Germline lookup yields CDR1 MNHNS and CDR2 SASEGT.

Here the CDR3 reads CASSAKTSTQYF. The DNA for the CDR3 is TGTGCCAGCAGCGCTAAGACTTCGACCCAGTACTTC. The rearrangement uses TRBV13 and TRBJ2-5; D gene unclear. V lost 5 bases to trimming and J lost 7 bases, with 11 bases between them. The CDR3 runs to 12 residues. Germline CDR1 PRHDT, CDR2 FYEKMQ (reference sequence).